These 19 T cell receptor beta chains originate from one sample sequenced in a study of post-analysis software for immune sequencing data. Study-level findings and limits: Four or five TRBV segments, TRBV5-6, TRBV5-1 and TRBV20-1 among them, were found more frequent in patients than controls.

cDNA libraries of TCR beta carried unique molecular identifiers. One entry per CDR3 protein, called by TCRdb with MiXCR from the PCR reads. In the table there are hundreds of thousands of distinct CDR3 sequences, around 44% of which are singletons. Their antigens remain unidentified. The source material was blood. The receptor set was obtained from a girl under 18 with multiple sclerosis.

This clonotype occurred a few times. CDR3 DNA: TGTGCCAGCAGCTTTGGGGTTTCCGGGACGTTAAATGAGCAGTTCTTC. It translates to CASSFGVSGTLNEQFF. The rearrangement joins TRBV5-4 to TRBJ2-1; D may correspond to TRBD1 or TRBD2 (5 bases each). CDR1 and CDR2 from the germline V gene are SGHNT and YYREEE (reference sequence). The CDR3 extends over 16 amino acids. With 2 bases removed from V and 7 bases from J, the gap between germline ends came to 19 bases. Drawing the rest from reference TRBV5-4 and TRBJ2-1, the complete variable domain is ETGVTQSPTHLIKTRGQQVTLRCSSQSGHNTVSWYQQALGQGPQFIFQYYREEENGRGNFPPRFSGLQFPNYSSELNVNALELDDSALYLCASSFGVSGTLNEQFFGPGTRLTVL.

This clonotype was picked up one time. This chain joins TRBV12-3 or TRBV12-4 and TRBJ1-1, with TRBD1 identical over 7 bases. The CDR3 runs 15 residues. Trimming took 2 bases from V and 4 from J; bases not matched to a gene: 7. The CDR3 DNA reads TGTGCCAGCAGTTTATCCGGCAGGGGGGCCACTGAAGCTTTCTTT. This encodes CASSLSGRGATEAFF.

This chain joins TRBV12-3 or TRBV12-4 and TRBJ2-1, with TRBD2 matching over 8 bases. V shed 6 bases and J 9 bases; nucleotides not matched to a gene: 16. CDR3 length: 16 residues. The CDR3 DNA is TGTGCCAGCAGCCGGCCCGGACTAGCATTAGGTGGTGAGCAGTTCTTC. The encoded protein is CASSRPGLALGGEQFF.

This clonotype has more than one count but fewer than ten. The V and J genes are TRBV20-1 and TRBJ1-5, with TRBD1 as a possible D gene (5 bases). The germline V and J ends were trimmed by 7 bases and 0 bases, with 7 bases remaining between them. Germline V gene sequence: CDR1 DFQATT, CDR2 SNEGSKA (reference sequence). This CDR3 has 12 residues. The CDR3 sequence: CSGQFSNQPQHF. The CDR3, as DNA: TGCAGTGGACAGTTTAGCAATCAGCCCCAGCATTTT.

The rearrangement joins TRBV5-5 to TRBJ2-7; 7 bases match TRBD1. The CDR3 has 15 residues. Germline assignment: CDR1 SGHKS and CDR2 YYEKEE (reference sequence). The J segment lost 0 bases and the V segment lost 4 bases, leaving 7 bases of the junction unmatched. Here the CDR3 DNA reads TGTGCCAGCAGCGGCGGACAGGCGAGCTCCTACGAGCAGTACTTC. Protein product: CASSGGQASSYEQYF. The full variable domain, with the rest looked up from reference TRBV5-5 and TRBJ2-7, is DAGVTQSPTHLIKTRGQQVTLRCSPISGHKSVSWYQQVLGQGPQFIFQYYEKEERGRGNFPDRFSARQFPNYSSELNVNALLLGDSALYLCASSGGQASSYEQYFGPGTRLTVT.

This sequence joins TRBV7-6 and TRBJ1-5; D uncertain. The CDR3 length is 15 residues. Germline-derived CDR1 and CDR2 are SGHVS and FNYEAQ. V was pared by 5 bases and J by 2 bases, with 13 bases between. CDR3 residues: CASSQDGLGNQPQHF. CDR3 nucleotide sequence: TGTGCCAGCAGCCAGGATGGGCTTGGCAATCAGCCCCAGCATTTT.

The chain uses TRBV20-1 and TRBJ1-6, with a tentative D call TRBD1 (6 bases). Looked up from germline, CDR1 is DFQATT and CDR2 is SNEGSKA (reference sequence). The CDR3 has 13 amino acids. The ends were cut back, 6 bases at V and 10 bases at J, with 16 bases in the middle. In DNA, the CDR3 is TGCAGTGCCTCAGAAGACAGGAGCTCACCCCTCCACTTT. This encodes CSASEDRSSPLHF.

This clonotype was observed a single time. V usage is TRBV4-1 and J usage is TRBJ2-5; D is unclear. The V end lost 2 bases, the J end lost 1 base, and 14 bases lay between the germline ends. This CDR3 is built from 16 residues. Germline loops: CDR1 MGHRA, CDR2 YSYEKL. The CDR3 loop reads CASSQSNVVLQETQYF. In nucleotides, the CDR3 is TGCGCCAGCAGCCAATCAAACGTGGTACTCCAAGAGACCCAGTACTTC.

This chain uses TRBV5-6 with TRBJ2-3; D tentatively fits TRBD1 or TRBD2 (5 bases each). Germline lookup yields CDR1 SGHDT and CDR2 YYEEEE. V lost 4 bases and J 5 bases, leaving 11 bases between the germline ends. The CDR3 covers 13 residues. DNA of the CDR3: TGTGCCAGCAGCACGTTTGGGGGAGATACGCAGTATTTT. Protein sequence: CASSTFGGDTQYF.

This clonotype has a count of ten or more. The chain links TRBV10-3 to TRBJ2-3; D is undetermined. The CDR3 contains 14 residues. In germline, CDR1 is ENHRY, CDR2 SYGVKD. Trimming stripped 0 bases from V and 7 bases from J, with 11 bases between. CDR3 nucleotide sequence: TGTGCCATCAGTGAGTCGAAGGGTCGAAATACGCAGTATTTT. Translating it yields CAISESKGRNTQYF.

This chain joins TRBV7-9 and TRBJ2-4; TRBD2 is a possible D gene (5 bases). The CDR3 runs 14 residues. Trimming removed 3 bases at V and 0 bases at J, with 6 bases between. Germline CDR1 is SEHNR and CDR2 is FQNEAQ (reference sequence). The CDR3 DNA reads TGTGCCAGCAGCTTCGGGGAAGCCAAAAACATTCAGTACTTC. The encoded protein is CASSFGEAKNIQYF.

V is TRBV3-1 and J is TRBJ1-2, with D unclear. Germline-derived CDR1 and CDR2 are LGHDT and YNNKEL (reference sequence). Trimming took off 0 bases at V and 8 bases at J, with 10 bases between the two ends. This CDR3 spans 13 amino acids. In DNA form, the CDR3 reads TGTGCCAGCAGCCAAGATATATTTGGCGGCTACACCTTC. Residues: CASSQDIFGGYTF. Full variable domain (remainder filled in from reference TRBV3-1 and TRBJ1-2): DTAVSQTPKYLVTQMGNDKSIKCEQNLGHDTMYWYKQDSKKFLKIMFSYNNKELIINETVPNRFSPKSPDKAHLNLHINSLELGDSAVYFCASSQDIFGGYTFGSGTRLTVV.

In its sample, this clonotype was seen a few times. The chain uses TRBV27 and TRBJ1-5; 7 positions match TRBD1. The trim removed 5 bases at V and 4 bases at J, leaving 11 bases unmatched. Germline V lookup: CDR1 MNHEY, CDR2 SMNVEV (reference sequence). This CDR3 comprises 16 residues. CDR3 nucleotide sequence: TGTGCCAGCAGTCCCTCACGGACAGGAAAGAATCAGCCCCAGCATTTT. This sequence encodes CASSPSRTGKNQPQHF.

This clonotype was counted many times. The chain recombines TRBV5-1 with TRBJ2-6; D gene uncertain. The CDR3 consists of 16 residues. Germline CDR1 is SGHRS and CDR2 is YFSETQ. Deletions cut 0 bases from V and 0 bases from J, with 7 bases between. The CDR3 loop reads CASSLGLPSGANVLTF. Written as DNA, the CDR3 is TGCGCCAGCAGCTTGGGACTGCCCTCTGGGGCCAACGTCCTGACTTTC. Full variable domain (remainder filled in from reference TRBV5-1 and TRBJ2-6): KAGVTQTPRYLIKTRGQQVTLSCSPISGHRSVSWYQQTPGQGLQFLFEYFSETQRNKGNFPGRFSGRQFSNSRSEMNVSTLELGDSALYLCASSLGLPSGANVLTFGAGSRLTVL.

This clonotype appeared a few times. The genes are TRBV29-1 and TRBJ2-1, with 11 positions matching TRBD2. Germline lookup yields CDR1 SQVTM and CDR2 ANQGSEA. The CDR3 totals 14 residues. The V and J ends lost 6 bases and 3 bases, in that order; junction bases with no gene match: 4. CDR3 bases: TGCAGCGTAGAGGGACTAGCGGACTACAATGAGCAGTTCTTC. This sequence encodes CSVEGLADYNEQFF.

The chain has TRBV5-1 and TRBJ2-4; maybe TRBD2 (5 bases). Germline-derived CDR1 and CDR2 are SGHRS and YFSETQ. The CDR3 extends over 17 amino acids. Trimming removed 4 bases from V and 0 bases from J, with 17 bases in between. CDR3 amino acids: CASSIWTDGVAKNIQYF. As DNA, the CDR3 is TGCGCCAGCAGCATCTGGACGGACGGGGTAGCCAAAAACATTCAGTACTTC.

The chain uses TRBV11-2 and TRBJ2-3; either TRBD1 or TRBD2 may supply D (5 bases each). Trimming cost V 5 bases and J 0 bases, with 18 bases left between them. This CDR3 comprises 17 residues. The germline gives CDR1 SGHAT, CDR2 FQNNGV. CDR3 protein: CASSLRGTGISTDTQYF. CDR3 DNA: TGTGCCAGCAGCCTTAGAGGGACGGGGATTAGCACAGATACGCAGTATTTT.

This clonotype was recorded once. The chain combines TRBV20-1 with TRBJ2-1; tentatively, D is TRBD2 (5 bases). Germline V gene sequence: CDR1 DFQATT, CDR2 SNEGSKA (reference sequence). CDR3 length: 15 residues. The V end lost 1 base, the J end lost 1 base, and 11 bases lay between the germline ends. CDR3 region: CSARVPSGSYNEQFF. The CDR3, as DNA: TGCAGTGCTAGAGTGCCCAGCGGTTCCTACAATGAGCAGTTCTTC.

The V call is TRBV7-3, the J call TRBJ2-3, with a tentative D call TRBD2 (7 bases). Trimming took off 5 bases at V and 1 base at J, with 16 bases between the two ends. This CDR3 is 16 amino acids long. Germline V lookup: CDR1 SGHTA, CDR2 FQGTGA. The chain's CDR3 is CASSPSGGSGTDTQYF. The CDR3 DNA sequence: TGTGCCAGCAGCCCCTCGGGGGGCAGCGGCACAGATACGCAGTATTTT.